Below, 14 T cell receptor beta chains from the same sample are listed, as sequenced in a study of shared clonotypes between healthy human individuals. Here immunoSEQ multiplex PCR was the method, and the copy in TCRdb shows in-frame clones only, minus some. This sample carries a few hundred thousand clones, around 79% of them seen once, and the ten largest clones take about 10%. Sequencing was done on a sample of memory CD4+ T cells sorted from blood. Indicated subset: CD45RA-negative fraction. All receptors derive from a man aged 25-40 years in good health.

The chain is built from TRBV28 and TRBJ2-7, with 8 positions matching TRBD2. The CDR3 is 12 amino acids. CDR1 MDHEN and CDR2 SYDVKM come from the germline V gene. Trimming took 6 bases from V and 6 from J; bases not matched to a gene: 4. The CDR3 loop is CASSRGGFEQYF. CDR3 in DNA: TGTGCCAGCAGCCGGGGGGGGTTCGAGCAGTACTTC.

The V gene is TRBV5-4, the J gene TRBJ2-7, with 12 bases matching TRBD2. J was trimmed by 4 bases and V by 3 bases; bases with no gene match: 8. CDR1 SGHNT and CDR2 YYREEE come from the germline V gene (reference sequence). The CDR3 consists of 16 residues. CDR3 DNA sequence: TGTGCCAGCAGCTCCCGGACTAGCGGGGCTCATTACGAGCAGTACTTC. Translating it yields CASSSRTSGAHYEQYF.

This chain uses TRBV7-9 with TRBJ1-4; the match to TRBD1 covers 10 bases. The CDR3 consists of 17 residues. Germline CDR1 and CDR2: SEHNR and FQNEAQ (reference sequence). V lost 7 bases to trimming and J lost 3 bases; unmatched junction nucleotides: 11. The CDR3 here is CASIPPGGTGANEKLFF. In DNA, the CDR3 is TGTGCCAGCATCCCCCCGGGCGGGACAGGGGCTAATGAAAAACTGTTTTTT.

This sequence joins TRBV7-9 and TRBJ2-7; maybe TRBD2 (6 bases). The germline gives CDR1 SEHNR, CDR2 FQNEAQ (reference sequence). The CDR3 runs 12 residues. V gave up 1 base and J gave up 9 bases, with 10 bases separating them. The CDR3 loop is CASSLGDWGQYF. CDR3 DNA sequence: TGTGCCAGCAGCTTAGGGGACTGGGGGCAGTACTTC.

This chain connects TRBV20-1 to TRBJ1-1; D is unclear. Trimming removed 3 bases at V and 7 bases at J, with 9 bases between. In germline, CDR1 is DFQATT, CDR2 SNEGSKA (reference sequence). This CDR3 is 11 amino acids long. The CDR3 spells CSASDDIEAFF. The CDR3 DNA reads as TGCAGTGCTAGTGACGACATTGAAGCTTTCTTT.

This clone was detected only once. V usage is TRBV5-1 and J usage is TRBJ2-2; a weak D match, TRBD1 (5 bases). From germline, CDR1 is SGHRS and CDR2 YFSETQ. There are 19 residues in the CDR3. V was cut by 4 bases and J by 0 bases, with 22 bases left in between. The CDR3 region has the DNA TGCGCCAGCAGCCTCCCTGAGCAATCAGGGCCCTCGAACACCGGGGAGCTGTTTTTT. Protein: CASSLPEQSGPSNTGELFF. Supplemented by reference TRBV5-1 and TRBJ2-2, the full variable domain reads KAGVTQTPRYLIKTRGQQVTLSCSPISGHRSVSWYQQTPGQGLQFLFEYFSETQRNKGNFPGRFSGRQFSNSRSEMNVSTLELGDSALYLCASSLPEQSGPSNTGELFFGEGSRLTVL.

Ten or more counts support this clone. V is TRBV28 and J is TRBJ1-2, with D uncertain. The CDR3 loop spans 12 amino acids. V lost 6 bases to trimming and J lost 6 bases, with 11 bases between them. The germline gives CDR1 MDHEN, CDR2 SYDVKM. The CDR3 coding sequence is TGTGCCAGCAGCCGCCCGGGCCATGGCTACACCTTC. Translation: CASSRPGHGYTF.

The chain uses TRBV9 and TRBJ2-3; 11 bases agree with TRBD1. The CDR3 has 16 residues. CDR1 is SGDLS and CDR2 is YYNGEE in the germline V gene. Germline trimming cut 2 bases from V and 6 bases from J; bases unmatched to any gene: 8. The DNA of the CDR3 is TGTGCCAGCAGCGTCGGGGACAGGGGGTTCTCGGATACGCAGTATTTT. Translating it yields CASSVGDRGFSDTQYF.

This chain connects TRBV28 to TRBJ2-7, with D tentatively TRBD2 (7 bases). The germline V gene has CDR1 MDHEN and CDR2 SYDVKM. Trimming removed 6 bases at V and 7 bases at J, with 25 bases between. The CDR3 length is 16 residues. The CDR3 spells CASSQTQTGPRGEQYF. In DNA form, the CDR3 reads TGTGCCAGCAGCCAGACTCAAACAGGGCCGCGGGGGGAGCAGTACTTC. Filled out from reference TRBV28 and TRBJ2-7, the complete variable domain reads DVKVTQSSRYLVKRTGEKVFLECVQDMDHENMFWYRQDPGLGLRLIYFSYDVKMKEKGDIPEGYSVSREKKERFSLILESASTNQTSMYLCASSQTQTGPRGEQYFGPGTRLTVT.

This clone has at least ten counts. The V and J genes are TRBV29-1 and TRBJ2-7; the match to TRBD2 covers 8 bases. Germline V gene sequence: CDR1 SQVTM, CDR2 ANQGSEA. J lost 6 bases, V lost 7 bases, and 20 bases had no gene match. The CDR3 spans 16 residues. CDR3 amino acids: CSAAQEMGTRVLEQYF. The CDR3, as DNA: TGCAGCGCTGCCCAGGAGATGGGGACTAGGGTGCTCGAGCAGTACTTC.

This chain links TRBV2 with TRBJ2-7; 16 nucleotides align to TRBD2. Unmatched junction bases numbered 17, after V lost 5 bases and J lost 7 bases. The CDR3 totals 19 residues. Germline-derived CDR1 and CDR2 are SNHLY and FYNNEI. The CDR3 reads CASSYGTSGRARRGLEQYF. The CDR3 region has the DNA TGTGCCAGCAGTTATGGGACTAGCGGGAGGGCCAGGAGAGGGCTGGAGCAGTACTTC. Full variable domain (remainder filled in from reference TRBV2 and TRBJ2-7): EPEVTQTPSHQVTQMGQEVILRCVPISNHLYFYWYRQILGQKVEFLVSFYNNEISEKSEIFDDQFSVERPDGSNFTLKIRSTKLEDSAMYFCASSYGTSGRARRGLEQYFGPGTRLTVT.

This chain uses TRBV13 with TRBJ2-2, with 9 bases lining up with TRBD1. This CDR3 has 17 residues. CDR1 is PRHDT, CDR2 FYEKMQ, per germline (reference sequence). V dropped 5 bases and J dropped 3; count of bases not matched to a gene: 10. CDR3 amino acids: CASSPTGQGTHTGELFF. CDR3 in DNA: TGTGCCAGCAGCCCCACCGGACAGGGGACCCACACCGGGGAGCTGTTTTTT.

The chain joins TRBV5-1 to TRBJ2-2, with D unresolved. This CDR3 is built from 16 residues. The V and J ends lost 4 bases and 1 base respectively, with 14 bases between them. Per germline, CDR1 SGHRS and CDR2 YFSETQ. CDR3 protein: CASSAPLSGNTGELFF. The CDR3 bases are TGCGCCAGCAGCGCCCCTCTCTCAGGGAACACCGGGGAGCTGTTTTTT. Complete variable domain (other parts from reference TRBV5-1 and TRBJ2-2): KAGVTQTPRYLIKTRGQQVTLSCSPISGHRSVSWYQQTPGQGLQFLFEYFSETQRNKGNFPGRFSGRQFSNSRSEMNVSTLELGDSALYLCASSAPLSGNTGELFFGEGSRLTVL.

V is TRBV19 and J is TRBJ2-2, with D possibly being TRBD1 or TRBD2 (6 bases each). V lost 6 bases, J lost 5 bases, and 16 bases lay in between. The CDR3 runs to 15 residues. Germline-derived CDR1 and CDR2 are LNHDA and SQIVND (reference sequence). The CDR3 spells CASSRGQGGTGELFF. Here the CDR3 DNA reads TGTGCCAGTAGCCGGGGGCAAGGAGGAACCGGGGAGCTGTTTTTT.